Following are 21 T cell receptor beta chains from one sample sequenced in a study of cytomegalovirus exposure and HLA in healthy donors. PCR was performed using 60 Vbeta and 13 Jbeta primers. Assay used: immunoSEQ multiplex PCR; TCRdb lists only in-frame clones, some missing. The sample carries 140,000 or so clones, 70% to 85% recorded once. Sequencing used PBMCs. All receptors derive from a male donor in good health and CMV-seronegative.

The count of this clone is one. The chain recombines TRBV27 with TRBJ1-1; TRBD1 might be the D (5 bases). Trimming shortened V by 5 bases and J by 0 bases, and 13 bases separated the two germline ends. This CDR3 has 15 residues. Germline V gene data show CDR1 as MNHEY and CDR2 as SMNVEV (reference sequence). CDR3 in DNA: TGTGCCAGCAGTCCCCTCGACAGATTGAACACTGAAGCTTTCTTT. Translated: CASSPLDRLNTEAFF.

This clone was observed a few times. The chain employs TRBV9 and TRBJ2-3; no reliable D call. Deletions cut 4 bases from V and 0 bases from J, with 12 bases between. Germline V lookup: CDR1 SGDLS, CDR2 YYNGEE. CDR3 size: 15 residues. The CDR3: CASSPRRASTDTQYF. Written as DNA, the CDR3 is TGTGCCAGCAGCCCGCGTCGAGCTAGCACAGATACGCAGTATTTT. Variable domain in full (rest from reference TRBV9 and TRBJ2-3): DSGVTQTPKHLITATGQRVTLRCSPRSGDLSVYWYQQSLDQGLQFLIQYYNGEERAKGNILERFSAQQFPDLHSELNLSSLELGDSALYFCASSPRRASTDTQYFGPGTRLTVL.

This chain links TRBV28 with TRBJ1-2; 8 bases map to TRBD1. Germline CDR1 reads MDHEN; CDR2 reads SYDVKM. This CDR3 region has 13 residues. V was clipped by 2 bases and J by 6 bases; unmatched bases: 2. CDR3 amino acids: CASSLGQGNGYTF. The CDR3 nucleotides read TGTGCCAGCAGTTTAGGACAGGGAAATGGCTACACCTTC.

This chain links TRBV27 with TRBJ2-7; 13 bases agree with TRBD2. Germline V gene lookup returns CDR1 MNHEY and CDR2 SMNVEV (reference sequence). After removal of 6 bases from V and 7 bases from J, the junction contained 9 bases not matched to a gene. The CDR3 extends over 15 amino acids. In DNA, the CDR3 is TGTGCCAGCAGCCGAGGACTAGCGGGAGTGGGGGAGCAGTACTTC. Protein product: CASSRGLAGVGEQYF.

This clone showed up just a few times. J is TRBJ1-3 and V is TRBV4-2, with D tentatively TRBD1 (6 bases). Germline CDR1 and CDR2: LGHNA and YNFKEQ. The V and J ends lost 0 bases and 8 bases respectively, with 17 bases between them. The CDR3 sequence is 16 residues long. For the CDR3, the DNA is TGTGCCAGCAGCCAAGATGAGGGGACACTCGGGGACACCATATATTTT. Protein sequence: CASSQDEGTLGDTIYF.

The chain has TRBV15 and TRBJ2-1; TRBD2 agrees at 8 bases. V dropped 5 bases and J dropped 2; count of bases not matched to a gene: 2. The CDR3 spans 14 residues. Germline assignment: CDR1 LNHNV and CDR2 YYDKDF (reference sequence). The CDR3 region has the DNA TGTGCCACCAGCCGGGGGGGGCCCTACAATGAGCAGTTCTTC. Its translation: CATSRGGPYNEQFF.

The chain is built from TRBV7-8 and TRBJ2-1; 7 bases are shared with TRBD1. Germline-derived CDR1 and CDR2 are SGHVS and FQNEAQ. J gave up 4 bases and V 4 bases, and 10 bases lay outside the gene matches. The CDR3 spans 16 residues. CDR3 coding DNA: TGTGCCAGCAGCTCTGCCCCGGGACAGCCTTACAATGAGCAGTTCTTC. This sequence encodes CASSSAPGQPYNEQFF. The whole variable domain, filled in from reference TRBV7-8 and TRBJ2-1, reads GAGVSQSPRYKVAKRGQDVALRCDPISGHVSLFWYQQALGQGPEFLTYFQNEAQLDKSGLPSDRFFAERPEGSVSTLKIQRTQQEDSAVYLCASSSAPGQPYNEQFFGPGTRLTVL.

The chain employs TRBV7-5 and TRBJ2-5; TRBD1, the D gene given by the table, was not confirmed from the DNA. TRBV7-5 is described as a pseudogene. The CDR3 runs 14 residues. The DNA of the CDR3 is TGTGCCACAACCGCAGGGGGCGTGGGAGAGACCCAGTACTTC. It codes for CATTAGGVGETQYF.

This chain connects TRBV25-1 to TRBJ2-7, with a tentative D call TRBD2 (7 bases). V was cut by 7 bases and J by 3 bases, with 19 bases left in between. Germline CDR1 and CDR2: MGHDK and SYGVNS. This CDR3 contains 15 residues. The CDR3 here is CASTGEGGSGYEQYF. CDR3 coding DNA: TGTGCCAGCACCGGCGAGGGGGGGAGCGGCTACGAGCAGTACTTC.

The chain joins TRBV9 to TRBJ1-6; TRBD1 aligns across 10 bases. Germline trimming cut 0 bases from V and 9 bases from J; bases unmatched to any gene: 3. CDR1 is SGDLS, CDR2 YYNGEE, per germline. This CDR3 spans 15 amino acids. The CDR3 coding sequence is TGTGCCAGCAGCGTAGAGACAGGGGGCTTTTCACCCCTCCACTTT. This translates into CASSVETGGFSPLHF.

This clone was seen more than once but under ten times. The chain employs TRBV4-3 and TRBJ2-7; D gene uncertain. V gave up 0 bases and J gave up 2 bases, with 8 bases separating them. Looked up from germline, CDR1 is LGHNA and CDR2 is YSLEER. The CDR3 has 14 amino acids. CDR3 DNA sequence: TGCGCCAGCAGCCAAGATCTTAATCCCTACGAGCAGTACTTC. It yields the protein CASSQDLNPYEQYF.

CDR3 sequence: CASSAHPRQGFNEKLFF. The CDR3 nucleotides are TGTGCCAGCAGCGCCCACCCCCGACAGGGTTTTAATGAAAAACTGTTTTTT. V usage is TRBV9 and J usage is TRBJ1-4; 7 bases are a match to TRBD1. The J segment lost 4 bases and the V segment lost 3 bases, leaving 12 bases of the junction unmatched. Per germline, CDR1 SGDLS and CDR2 YYNGEE. The CDR3 has 17 residues.

The chain uses TRBV19 and TRBJ1-5, with D possibly being TRBD1 (5 bases). The CDR3 extends over 14 amino acids. Germline CDR1 LNHDA, CDR2 SQIVND (reference sequence). V shed 5 bases and J shed 2 bases, with 10 bases lying between them. CDR3 residues: CASSSDMGNQPQHF. CDR3 in DNA: TGTGCCAGTAGTTCGGACATGGGCAATCAGCCCCAGCATTTT.

The gene calls are TRBV18 and TRBJ2-7, with D perhaps TRBD2 (6 bases). Germline CDR1 is KGHSH and CDR2 is LQKENI. The CDR3 sequence is 14 residues long. V lost 2 bases, J lost 0 bases, and 8 bases lay in between. DNA for the CDR3: TGTGCCAGCTCACCAGGGAGGAGCTCCTACGAGCAGTACTTC. Amino acids: CASSPGRSSYEQYF.

This sequence joins TRBV29-1 and TRBJ2-7, with 8 bases fitting TRBD2. Germline V gives CDR1 SQVTM, CDR2 ANQGSEA. J gave up 6 bases and V 0 bases, and 13 bases lay outside the gene matches. CDR3 length: 16 residues. CDR3 amino acids: CSVEDQSGTRGSEQYF. CDR3 bases: TGCAGCGTTGAAGATCAAAGTGGGACTAGAGGCTCCGAGCAGTACTTC.

The rearrangement joins TRBV15 to TRBJ2-2, with 12 nucleotides matching TRBD1. This CDR3 contains 17 residues. Germline V gene lookup returns CDR1 LNHNV and CDR2 YYDKDF (reference sequence). The V segment lost 4 bases and the J segment 5 bases; nucleotides outside the gene matches: 8. Written as DNA, the CDR3 is TGTGCCACCAGCACTCCTTGGGGACAGGGGGCTACCGGGGAGCTGTTTTTT. Encoded protein: CATSTPWGQGATGELFF.

Written as DNA, the CDR3 is TGTGCCAGTAGTATATTCCGGGGGTCCGTGGGCAATCAGCCCCAGCATTTT. It yields the protein CASSIFRGSVGNQPQHF. The V gene is TRBV19, the J gene TRBJ1-5; tentatively, D is TRBD1 (5 bases). CDR1 and CDR2 from the germline V gene are LNHDA and SQIVND (reference sequence). With 2 bases removed from V and 2 bases from J, the gap between germline ends came to 16 bases. This CDR3 has 17 amino acids.

A note on this clone: Other DNA variants within this sample encode the same CDR3. This chain uses TRBV14 with TRBJ2-7; D unclear. Germline CDR1 reads SGHDN; CDR2 reads FVKESK. V lost 1 base and J 1 base, leaving 8 bases between the germline ends. There are 14 residues in the CDR3. The CDR3 is CASSQGQVSYEQYF. CDR3 DNA sequence: TGTGCCAGCAGCCAAGGCCAGGTATCCTACGAGCAGTACTTC.

The chain combines TRBV4-3 with TRBJ1-2; 9 bases agree with TRBD1. The CDR3 contains 16 residues. Germline loops: CDR1 LGHNA, CDR2 YSLEER. J gave up 8 bases and V 4 bases, and 14 bases lay outside the gene matches. CDR3 nucleotide sequence: TGCGCCAGCAGCCCGCGACCGGGACAGGGTGAAGGGGGCTACACCTTC. As protein: CASSPRPGQGEGGYTF.

The chain recombines TRBV7-3 with TRBJ2-3; D remains unclear. The germline CDR1 and CDR2 sequences are SGHTA and FQGTGA. The CDR3 is 12 residues long. Trimming removed 1 base at V and 4 bases at J, with 3 bases between. The CDR3 reads CASSLSADTQYF. The CDR3 DNA reads TGTGCCAGCAGCTTAAGCGCAGATACGCAGTATTTT.

V gene TRBV4-3 combines with J gene TRBJ2-1, with 12 bases identical to TRBD2. Germline V gene sequence: CDR1 LGHNA, CDR2 YSLEER. The V segment lost 0 bases and the J segment 5 bases; nucleotides outside the gene matches: 8. This CDR3 contains 18 residues. Here the CDR3 reads CASSQERGLAGPHNEQFF. CDR3 nucleotides: TGCGCCAGCAGCCAAGAGAGAGGACTAGCGGGACCGCACAATGAGCAGTTCTTC.